Following are 30 T cell receptor beta chains from one sample sequenced in a study of cytomegalovirus exposure and HLA in healthy donors. In the PCR, 60 Vbeta and 13 Jbeta primers were used. This table comes from immunoSEQ multiplex PCR, and its TCRdb copy is limited to in-frame clones, with some not included. The sample carries about 100,000 clones, roughly 70% recorded once. Source material: PBMCs. The origin of the receptors is a young woman in good health and CMV-seropositive.

This clone has more than one count but fewer than ten. The V and J genes are TRBV19 and TRBJ2-1; 8 bases line up with TRBD2. J lost 8 bases, V lost 3 bases, and 15 bases had no gene match. The CDR3 extends over 17 amino acids. CDR1 LNHDA and CDR2 SQIVND come from the germline V gene (reference sequence). The CDR3 protein is CASSISRLWLSGDEQFF. In nucleotides, the CDR3 is TGTGCCAGTAGTATTTCGCGTCTCTGGCTTAGCGGGGATGAGCAGTTCTTC.

The J gene is TRBJ2-6, the V gene TRBV19; D gene uncertain. Germline values: CDR1 LNHDA, CDR2 SQIVND (reference sequence). Trimming removed 5 bases from V and 1 base from J, with 6 bases in between. The CDR3 is 14 amino acids. The CDR3 DNA follows: TGTGCCAGTAGTGCAGGTTCTGGGGCCAACGTCCTGACTTTC. Translating it yields CASSAGSGANVLTF.

The chain recombines TRBV7-2 with TRBJ2-5; a possible D gene is TRBD2 (7 bases). Trimming stripped 4 bases from V and 6 bases from J, with 21 bases between. The CDR3 has 16 residues. In germline, CDR1 is SGHTA, CDR2 FQGNSA. The CDR3 coding sequence is TGTGCCAGCAGCTCATCTGGGGGCGGGGGAGGGAAGACCCAGTACTTC. It specifies CASSSSGGGGGKTQYF.

This clone occurred a few times. The gene calls are TRBV11-3 and TRBJ2-7; 10 bases fit TRBD1. Germline lookup yields CDR1 SGHNT and CDR2 YENEEA. The V gene end was trimmed by 5 bases and the J gene end by 5 bases; junction bases not matched to a gene: 6. This CDR3 comprises 14 residues. The CDR3 DNA reads as TGTGCCAGCAGCCCGCGGACAGGGGGTGACGAGCAGTACTTC. The encoded protein is CASSPRTGGDEQYF.

The V gene is TRBV28, the J gene TRBJ2-3; 7 positions match TRBD2. Germline values: CDR1 MDHEN, CDR2 SYDVKM. The CDR3 is 16 residues long. Losses at the gene ends were 3 bases for V and 1 base for J; bases not matched to a gene: 7. DNA of the CDR3: TGTGCCAGCAGTTTCGGGGGGAAACTCCGCACAGATACGCAGTATTTT. Translating gives CASSFGGKLRTDTQYF.

The rearrangement joins TRBV19 to TRBJ1-6; 7 bases are a match to TRBD1. The CDR3 has 14 amino acids. Germline trimming cut 6 bases from V and 7 bases from J; bases unmatched to any gene: 6. Per the germline V gene, CDR1 is LNHDA and CDR2 is SQIVND (reference sequence). The CDR3 sequence is CASRFGTVNSPLHF. Here the CDR3 DNA reads TGTGCCAGTAGGTTCGGGACAGTGAATTCACCCCTCCACTTT. Supplemented by reference TRBV19 and TRBJ1-6, the full variable domain reads DGGITQSPKYLFRKEGQNVTLSCEQNLNHDAMYWYRQDPGQGLRLIYYSQIVNDFQKGDIAEGYSVSREKKESFPLTVTSAQKNPTAFYLCASRFGTVNSPLHFGNGTRLTVT.

The sample holds a few counts of this clone. The rearrangement uses TRBV5-1 and TRBJ2-7; TRBD2 matches at 7 bases. Germline lookup yields CDR1 SGHRS and CDR2 YFSETQ. The CDR3 is made up of 15 amino acids. J was trimmed by 2 bases and V by 4 bases; bases with no gene match: 9. The CDR3 sequence is CASSPGGSLTYEQYF. The CDR3, as DNA: TGCGCCAGCAGCCCCGGCGGGAGCCTCACCTACGAGCAGTACTTC. The complete variable domain, with remaining parts taken from reference TRBV5-1 and TRBJ2-7, reads KAGVTQTPRYLIKTRGQQVTLSCSPISGHRSVSWYQQTPGQGLQFLFEYFSETQRNKGNFPGRFSGRQFSNSRSEMNVSTLELGDSALYLCASSPGGSLTYEQYFGPGTRLTVT.

The genes are TRBV6-6 and TRBJ2-7, with 12 nucleotides matching TRBD2. This CDR3 comprises 12 residues. Germline V lookup: CDR1 MNHNY, CDR2 SVGAGI (reference sequence). Trimming took 8 bases from V and 5 from J; bases not matched to a gene: 1. CDR3 DNA: TGTGCCAGCCGGACTAGCGGGGACGAGCAGTACTTC. It encodes CASRTSGDEQYF.

This chain links TRBV6-5 with TRBJ2-7, with a possible D match to TRBD2 (5 bases). Trimming left V 0 bases short and J 1 base short, with 10 bases between. Germline loops: CDR1 MNHEY, CDR2 SVGAGI. This CDR3 has 15 residues. The DNA of the CDR3 is TGTGCCAGCAGTTACTCGAGAGGGAGATCCTACGAGCAGTACTTC. This translates into CASSYSRGRSYEQYF.

The chain combines TRBV28 with TRBJ1-2; 8 bases are a match to TRBD1. Looked up from germline, CDR1 is MDHEN and CDR2 is SYDVKM. V dropped 5 bases and J dropped 4; count of bases not matched to a gene: 6. CDR3 length: 14 amino acids. Here the CDR3 DNA reads TGTGCCAGCAGTCCCAGACAGGGGAGCTATGGCTACACCTTC. It is translated as CASSPRQGSYGYTF.

This sequence joins TRBV13 and TRBJ2-3, with 10 nucleotides matching TRBD2. After removal of 0 bases from V and 2 bases from J, the junction contained 2 bases not matched to a gene. Germline CDR1 and CDR2: PRHDT and FYEKMQ (reference sequence). The CDR3 totals 16 residues. The CDR3 loop reads CASSLGLAGATDTQYF. Here the CDR3 DNA reads TGTGCCAGCAGCTTAGGGCTAGCGGGAGCCACAGATACGCAGTATTTT.

CDR3: CASSREVEAFF. The DNA for the CDR3 is TGTGCCAGCAGCCGGGAGGTAGAAGCTTTCTTT. The chain links TRBV11-2 to TRBJ1-1; no firm D call. Germline V gene data show CDR1 as SGHAT and CDR2 as FQNNGV. The V end was cut by 5 bases, the J end by 8 bases, with 9 bases between. The CDR3 loop spans 11 amino acids.

This chain uses TRBV13 with TRBJ2-7; 11 bases are a match to TRBD2. V lost 2 bases, J lost 1 base, and 4 bases stayed unmatched. CDR3 length equals 16 residues. Germline V gene data show CDR1 as PRHDT and CDR2 as FYEKMQ (reference sequence). The DNA for the CDR3 is TGTGCCAGCAGCTTACAAGGGACTAGCGGATCCTACGAGCAGTACTTC. The encoded protein is CASSLQGTSGSYEQYF. The whole variable domain, filled in from reference TRBV13 and TRBJ2-7, reads AAGVIQSPRHLIKEKRETATLKCYPIPRHDTVYWYQQGPGQDPQFLISFYEKMQSDKGSIPDRFSAQQFSDYHSELNMSSLELGDSALYFCASSLQGTSGSYEQYFGPGTRLTVT.

This chain connects TRBV28 to TRBJ2-2; D is ambiguous. Trimming took off 5 bases at V and 6 bases at J, with 22 bases between the two ends. The CDR3 consists of 17 residues. The germline V gene has CDR1 MDHEN and CDR2 SYDVKM. The CDR3 nucleotides read TGTGCCAGCAGTCACCCCCGATTTACAGATTCTCCCGGGGAGCTGTTTTTT. Protein: CASSHPRFTDSPGELFF.

This clone was picked up one time. The J gene is TRBJ1-4, the V gene TRBV5-1; a weak D match, TRBD1 (6 bases). CDR3 length equals 14 residues. V lost 4 bases to trimming and J lost 6 bases, with 13 bases between them. Germline values: CDR1 SGHRS, CDR2 YFSETQ. The CDR3 coding sequence is TGCGCCAGCAGCCCGTTAGGGGGGGATGAAAAACTGTTTTTT. The encoded protein is CASSPLGGDEKLFF. The full variable domain, rest sourced from reference TRBV5-1 and TRBJ1-4, is KAGVTQTPRYLIKTRGQQVTLSCSPISGHRSVSWYQQTPGQGLQFLFEYFSETQRNKGNFPGRFSGRQFSNSRSEMNVSTLELGDSALYLCASSPLGGDEKLFFGSGTQLSVL.

Turning to this clone: Within the sample, other DNA sequences also encode this same CDR3. V and J are TRBV5-1 and TRBJ1-2; D is unclear. Trimming left V 0 bases short and J 8 bases short, with 11 bases between. The CDR3 is 13 residues long. Germline V lookup: CDR1 SGHRS, CDR2 YFSETQ. The CDR3 sequence is CASSLEGSGGYTF. The CDR3 region has the DNA TGCGCCAGCAGCTTGGAGGGAAGCGGAGGCTACACCTTC. Full variable domain (missing parts from reference TRBV5-1 and TRBJ1-2): KAGVTQTPRYLIKTRGQQVTLSCSPISGHRSVSWYQQTPGQGLQFLFEYFSETQRNKGNFPGRFSGRQFSNSRSEMNVSTLELGDSALYLCASSLEGSGGYTFGSGTRLTVV.

Details on this clone: One junction end disagrees with the germline gene, perhaps due to a read error. The rearrangement uses TRBV7-7 and TRBJ1-3, with TRBD1 matching 7 bases. The germline CDR1 and CDR2 sequences are SSHAT and FNYEAQ (reference sequence). This CDR3 has 14 residues. CDR3 sequence (DNA): TGTGCTAGCAGCTTGACAGGGTCTGGAAACACCATATATTTT. Encoded protein: CASSLTGSGNTIYF.

This clone was observed a handful of times. The chain has TRBV6-1 and TRBJ1-1, with D tentatively TRBD1 (6 bases). With 11 bases removed from V and 5 bases from J, the gap between germline ends came to 15 bases. This CDR3 has 12 residues. Per germline, CDR1 MNHNS and CDR2 SASEGT. The CDR3 protein is CASRAGATEAFF. CDR3 bases: TGTGCCTCGCGCGCGGGGGCGACTGAAGCTTTCTTT.

This rearrangement joins TRBV4-3 to TRBJ1-1; a weak D match, TRBD1 (6 bases). Germline-derived CDR1 and CDR2 are LGHNA and YSLEER. CDR3 size: 14 residues. The V end was cut by 0 bases, the J end by 5 bases, with 10 bases between. CDR3 DNA sequence: TGCGCCAGCAGCCAAGAAGTAGGGGGTACTGAAGCTTTCTTT. As protein: CASSQEVGGTEAFF.

The chain links TRBV11-1 to TRBJ2-7; D gene ambiguous. Trimming took 0 bases from V and 6 from J, leaving 21 bases between them. The germline gives CDR1 SGHAT, CDR2 FQDESV (reference sequence). This CDR3 is built from 17 residues. The CDR3 loop is CASSLARGSFGFGEQYF. The CDR3, as DNA: TGTGCCAGCAGCTTAGCACGCGGCAGTTTTGGTTTCGGCGAGCAGTACTTC.

The V and J genes are TRBV15 and TRBJ2-3; weak D call: TRBD2 (6 bases). The CDR3 runs 15 residues. The germline V gene has CDR1 LNHNV and CDR2 YYDKDF (reference sequence). Deletions cut 4 bases from V and 2 bases from J, with 13 bases between. In DNA, the CDR3 is TGTGCCACCAGCACGGGGGAGGAGAACACAGATACGCAGTATTTT. This sequence encodes CATSTGEENTDTQYF.

The chain couples TRBV5-1 to TRBJ2-1; TRBD2 matches 13 bases. In germline, CDR1 is SGHRS, CDR2 YFSETQ. The V and J ends lost 3 bases and 8 bases, in that order; junction bases with no gene match: 5. The CDR3 has 15 amino acids. The CDR3 spells CASSYGTSGVDEQFF. For the CDR3, the DNA is TGCGCCAGCAGCTACGGGACTAGCGGGGTCGATGAGCAGTTCTTC.

The chain employs TRBV6-5 and TRBJ1-1; D remains ambiguous. The CDR3 is 15 residues long. Germline loops: CDR1 MNHEY, CDR2 SVGAGI. The V end lost 0 bases, the J end lost 1 base, and 9 bases lay between the germline ends. The CDR3 DNA reads as TGTGCCAGCAGTTACTCTCCGACAACGAACACTGAAGCTTTCTTT. It yields the protein CASSYSPTTNTEAFF.

The rearrangement links TRBV19 to TRBJ2-1, with 7 nucleotides matching TRBD1. This CDR3 is built from 15 residues. Germline CDR1 and CDR2: LNHDA and SQIVND (reference sequence). J lost 2 bases, V lost 5 bases, and 6 bases had no gene match. CDR3 DNA sequence: TGTGCCAGTAGTTTAACAGGGGAGCCCTACAATGAGCAGTTCTTC. It translates to CASSLTGEPYNEQFF.

V usage is TRBV28 and J usage is TRBJ1-1; D may be TRBD1 (5 bases). V dropped 6 bases and J dropped 2 bases, with 13 bases sitting between them. This CDR3 comprises 14 residues. The germline gives CDR1 MDHEN, CDR2 SYDVKM. The CDR3 spells CASSVPGPNTEAFF. The CDR3 DNA is TGTGCCAGCAGCGTGCCAGGGCCTAACACTGAAGCTTTCTTT.

In this sample, this clone turned up a few times. The CDR3 protein is CASTLGGQSNTGELFF. As DNA, the CDR3 is TGTGCCAGCACCCTCGGGGGACAGTCGAACACCGGGGAGCTGTTTTTT. The chain uses TRBV5-6 and TRBJ2-2; maybe TRBD1 (7 bases). Trimming cost V 6 bases and J 0 bases, with 15 bases left between them. The germline V gene has CDR1 SGHDT and CDR2 YYEEEE. This CDR3 is built from 16 residues. Full variable domain (outside the CDR3, taken from reference TRBV5-6 and TRBJ2-2): DAGVTQSPTHLIKTRGQQVTLRCSPKSGHDTVSWYQQALGQGPQFIFQYYEEEERQRGNFPDRFSGHQFPNYSSELNVNALLLGDSALYLCASTLGGQSNTGELFFGEGSRLTVL.

This clone was picked up one time. The CDR3 nucleotides are TGTGCCGCGGGAGAGGAAAGGGTCCTCTCTGGGGCCAACGTCCTGACTTTC. This translates into CAAGEERVLSGANVLTF. The gene calls are TRBV21-1 and TRBJ2-6; TRBD2, as called in the table, went unchecked against the DNA. TRBV21-1 is a listed pseudogene. This CDR3 region has 17 residues.

The chain combines TRBV27 with TRBJ2-7, with 7 bases lining up with TRBD1. Trimming at V came to 2 bases and at J to 6 bases, leaving 16 bases not matched to a gene. The CDR3 loop spans 17 amino acids. CDR1 is MNHEY, CDR2 SMNVEV, per germline (reference sequence). As DNA, the CDR3 is TGTGCCAGCAGTTTAATCGTTTCGGGGCAGGGGGTAGGCGAGCAGTACTTC. It codes for CASSLIVSGQGVGEQYF.

V is TRBV19 and J is TRBJ2-1, with D uncertain. The germline V and J ends were trimmed by 1 base and 8 bases, with 6 bases remaining between them. This CDR3 is 12 amino acids long. The germline CDR1 and CDR2 sequences are LNHDA and SQIVND (reference sequence). The CDR3 DNA follows: TGTGCCAGTAGTATAGGCGTGGATGAGCAGTTCTTC. It codes for CASSIGVDEQFF.

The chain couples TRBV6-1 to TRBJ2-7; D is perhaps TRBD2 (5 bases). The CDR3 loop spans 12 amino acids. Germline CDR1 is MNHNS and CDR2 is SASEGT. Trimming removed 4 bases from V and 5 bases from J, with 9 bases in between. CDR3 in DNA: TGTGCCAGCAGTGTTTCGGGGAACGAGCAGTACTTC. It translates to CASSVSGNEQYF.